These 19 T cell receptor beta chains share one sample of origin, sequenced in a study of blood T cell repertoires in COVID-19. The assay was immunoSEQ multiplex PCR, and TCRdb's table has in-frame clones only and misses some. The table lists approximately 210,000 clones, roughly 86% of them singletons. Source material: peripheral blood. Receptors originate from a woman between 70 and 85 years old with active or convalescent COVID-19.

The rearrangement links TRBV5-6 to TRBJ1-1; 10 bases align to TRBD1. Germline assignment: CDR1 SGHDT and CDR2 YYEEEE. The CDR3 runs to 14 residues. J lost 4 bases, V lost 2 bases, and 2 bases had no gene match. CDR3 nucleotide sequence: TGTGCCAGCAGCTTTGGGGACAGGGGCACTGAAGCTTTCTTT. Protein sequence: CASSFGDRGTEAFF.

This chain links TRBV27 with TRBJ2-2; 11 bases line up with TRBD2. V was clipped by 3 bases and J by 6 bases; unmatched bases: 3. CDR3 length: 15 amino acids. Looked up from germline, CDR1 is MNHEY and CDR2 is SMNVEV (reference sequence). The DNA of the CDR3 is TGTGCCAGCAGTTTTAGCGGGGGGGCCCCCGGGGAGCTGTTTTTT. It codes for CASSFSGGAPGELFF.

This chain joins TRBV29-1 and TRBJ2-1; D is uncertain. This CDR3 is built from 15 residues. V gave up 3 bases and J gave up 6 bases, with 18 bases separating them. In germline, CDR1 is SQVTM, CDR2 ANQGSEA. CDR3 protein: CSVDEEAAFPNEQFF. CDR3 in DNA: TGCAGCGTTGACGAAGAGGCGGCTTTCCCCAATGAGCAGTTCTTC.

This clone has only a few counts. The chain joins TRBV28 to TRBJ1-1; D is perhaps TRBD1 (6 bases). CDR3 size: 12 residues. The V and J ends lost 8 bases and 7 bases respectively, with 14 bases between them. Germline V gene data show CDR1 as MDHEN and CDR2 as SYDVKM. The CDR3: CASHDRRSEAFF. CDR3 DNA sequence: TGTGCCAGCCATGACAGGCGTAGTGAAGCTTTCTTT.

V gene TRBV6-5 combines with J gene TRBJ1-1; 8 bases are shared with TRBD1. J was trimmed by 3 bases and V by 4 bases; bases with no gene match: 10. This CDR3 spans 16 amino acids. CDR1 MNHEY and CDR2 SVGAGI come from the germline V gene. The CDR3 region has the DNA TGTGCCAGCAGTTCTCTACGACAGGGGAGATACACTGAAGCTTTCTTT. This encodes CASSSLRQGRYTEAFF.

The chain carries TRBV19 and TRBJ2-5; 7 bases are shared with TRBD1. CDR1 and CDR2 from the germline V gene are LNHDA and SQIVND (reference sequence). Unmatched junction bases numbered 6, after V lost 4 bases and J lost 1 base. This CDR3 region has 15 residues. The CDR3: CASSTARDSQETQYF. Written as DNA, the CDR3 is TGTGCCAGTAGTACGGCTCGGGACAGCCAAGAGACCCAGTACTTC.

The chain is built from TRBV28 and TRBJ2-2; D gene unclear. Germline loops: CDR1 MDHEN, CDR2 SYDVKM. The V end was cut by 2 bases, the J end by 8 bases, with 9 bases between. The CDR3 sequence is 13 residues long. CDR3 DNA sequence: TGTGCCAGCAGTTTAGTTTCTATTGGGGAGCTGTTTTTT. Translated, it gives CASSLVSIGELFF.

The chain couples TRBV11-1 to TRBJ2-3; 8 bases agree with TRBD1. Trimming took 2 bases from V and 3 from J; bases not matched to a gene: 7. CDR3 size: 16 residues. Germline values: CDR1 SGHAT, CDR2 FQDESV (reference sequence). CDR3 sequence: CASSLTADRVTDTQYF. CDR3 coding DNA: TGTGCCAGCAGCTTAACCGCGGACAGGGTGACAGATACGCAGTATTTT.

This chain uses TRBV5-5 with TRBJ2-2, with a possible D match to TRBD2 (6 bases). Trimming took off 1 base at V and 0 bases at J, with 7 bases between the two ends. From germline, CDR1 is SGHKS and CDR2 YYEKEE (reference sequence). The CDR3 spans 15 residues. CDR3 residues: CASSLTSPNTGELFF. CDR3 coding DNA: TGTGCCAGCAGCTTGACTAGCCCGAACACCGGGGAGCTGTTTTTT.

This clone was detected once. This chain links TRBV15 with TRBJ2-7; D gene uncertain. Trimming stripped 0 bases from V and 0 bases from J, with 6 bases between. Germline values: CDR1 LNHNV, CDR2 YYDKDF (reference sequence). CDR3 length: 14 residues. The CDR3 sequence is CATSRDGGSYEQYF. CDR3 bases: TGTGCCACCAGCAGAGATGGCGGCTCCTACGAGCAGTACTTC.

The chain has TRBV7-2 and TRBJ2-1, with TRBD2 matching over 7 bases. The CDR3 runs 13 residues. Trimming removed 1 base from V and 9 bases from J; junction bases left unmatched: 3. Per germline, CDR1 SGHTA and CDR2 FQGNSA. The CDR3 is CASSLVGLSEQFF. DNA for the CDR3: TGTGCCAGCAGCTTAGTGGGACTAAGTGAGCAGTTCTTC. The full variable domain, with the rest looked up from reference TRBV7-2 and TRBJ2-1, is GAGVSQSPSNKVTEKGKDVELRCDPISGHTALYWYRQSLGQGLEFLIYFQGNSAPDKSGLPSDRFSAERTGGSVSTLTIQRTQQEDSAVYLCASSLVGLSEQFFGPGTRLTVL.

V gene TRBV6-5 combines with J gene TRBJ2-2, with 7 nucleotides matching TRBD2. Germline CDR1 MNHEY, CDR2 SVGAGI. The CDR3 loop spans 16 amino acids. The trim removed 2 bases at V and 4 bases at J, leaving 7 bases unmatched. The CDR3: CASSYTSGGRTGELFF. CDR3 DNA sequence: TGTGCCAGCAGTTACACGTCGGGAGGACGCACCGGGGAGCTGTTTTTT.

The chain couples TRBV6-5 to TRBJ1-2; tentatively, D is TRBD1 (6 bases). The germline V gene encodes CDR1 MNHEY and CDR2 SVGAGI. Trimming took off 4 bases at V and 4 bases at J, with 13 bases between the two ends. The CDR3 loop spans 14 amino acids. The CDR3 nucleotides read TGTGCCAGCAGTTCCTCACAGGGATCCTATGGCTACACCTTC. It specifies CASSSSQGSYGYTF.

The CDR3 DNA follows: TGTGCCAGCAGACGGCCGGGGGGGAGTGCGGAGCTGTTTTTT. As protein: CASRRPGGSAELFF. V gene TRBV6-5 combines with J gene TRBJ2-2; 8 bases line up with TRBD2. The J segment lost 10 bases and the V segment lost 6 bases, leaving 10 bases of the junction unmatched. Germline CDR1 MNHEY, CDR2 SVGAGI. This CDR3 region has 14 residues.

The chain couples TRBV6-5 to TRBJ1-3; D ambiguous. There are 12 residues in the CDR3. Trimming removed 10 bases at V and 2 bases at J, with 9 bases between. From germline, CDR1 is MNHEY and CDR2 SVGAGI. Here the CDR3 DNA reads TGTGCCACGAGGGTTCCTGGAAACACCATATATTTT. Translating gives CATRVPGNTIYF.

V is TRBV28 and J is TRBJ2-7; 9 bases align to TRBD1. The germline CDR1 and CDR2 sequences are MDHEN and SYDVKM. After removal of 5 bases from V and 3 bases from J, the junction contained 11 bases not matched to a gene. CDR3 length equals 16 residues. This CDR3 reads CASSARGQGGVYEQYF. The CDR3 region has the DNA TGTGCCAGCAGTGCCAGGGGACAGGGAGGAGTCTACGAGCAGTACTTC.

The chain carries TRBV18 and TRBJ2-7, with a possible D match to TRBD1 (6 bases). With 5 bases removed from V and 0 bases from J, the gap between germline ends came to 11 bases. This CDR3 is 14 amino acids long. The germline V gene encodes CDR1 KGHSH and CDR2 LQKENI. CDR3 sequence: CASSSGTTSYEQYF. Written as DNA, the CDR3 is TGTGCCAGCTCATCCGGGACAACCTCCTACGAGCAGTACTTC.

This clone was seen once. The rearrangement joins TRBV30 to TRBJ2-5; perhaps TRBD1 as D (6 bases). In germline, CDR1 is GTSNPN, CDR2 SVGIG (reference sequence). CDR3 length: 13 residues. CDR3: CARDNSGQETQYF. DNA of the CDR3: TGTGCTAGGGACAACTCGGGCCAAGAGACCCAGTACTTC.

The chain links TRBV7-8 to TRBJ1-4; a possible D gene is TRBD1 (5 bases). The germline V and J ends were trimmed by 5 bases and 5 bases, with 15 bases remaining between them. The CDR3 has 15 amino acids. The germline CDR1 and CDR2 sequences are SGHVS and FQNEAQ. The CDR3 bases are TGTGCCAGCAGCCATTTTCAGGGCAAGAATGAAAAACTGTTTTTT. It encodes CASSHFQGKNEKLFF.